This T cell receptor beta chain came from a study of blood T cell repertoires in COVID-19. The V and J ends lost 0 bases and 2 bases, in that order; junction bases with no gene match: 3. CDR3 size: 16 residues. Germline V gene sequence: CDR1 SGHRS, CDR2 YFSETQ. The method was immunoSEQ multiplex PCR; TCRdb's version includes in-frame clones alone and lacks a portion of them. The sample carries 140,000 to 150,000 clones, around 86% recorded once. Two consecutive negative NP/OP PCR tests, clearance, or resolved symptoms defined Cohort 3 recovery. The TCR was taken from a man aged 60 to 75 who had recovered from COVID-19. The sequencing sample was made of PBMCs or T cells enriched from blood (not recorded which). The V gene is TRBV5-1, the J gene TRBJ2-2; 8 bases are a match to TRBD1. The CDR3 region is CASSLGQGSNTGELFF. As DNA, the CDR3 is TGCGCCAGCAGCTTGGGACAGGGGTCAAACACCGGGGAGCTGTTTTTT. The full variable domain, rest sourced from reference TRBV5-1 and TRBJ2-2, is KAGVTQTPRYLIKTRGQQVTLSCSPISGHRSVSWYQQTPGQGLQFLFEYFSETQRNKGNFPGRFSGRQFSNSRSEMNVSTLELGDSALYLCASSLGQGSNTGELFFGEGSRLTVL.